Described below is a single TCR beta chain sequence and its context. Original handling: Amplification of reference gene primers was used by the study to estimate nucleated cell counts. The method was immunoSEQ multiplex PCR; TCRdb's version includes in-frame clones alone and lacks a portion of them. V, J and clone size derive from that table, while D and trimming were established from the DNA sequence. The sample holds a few hundred thousand clones, almost 85% seen once. The V segment lost 5 bases and the J segment 1 base; nucleotides outside the gene matches: 16. The CDR3 contains 19 residues. This sample is part of a study of blood T cell repertoires in COVID-19. Overall study context: From the United States, Italy and Spain came samples of acute and convalescent COVID-19. The analysed material was cDNA or gDNA that came from T cells, B-cell-depleted T cells, or PBMCs.

Sequenced: peripheral blood. The TCR originated in a man between 45 and 60 years old with active or convalescent COVID-19. V usage is TRBV5-3 and J usage is TRBJ2-3, with 10 nucleotides matching TRBD2. TRBV5-3 counts as an open reading frame of uncertain function. CDR3 in DNA: TGTGCCAGAAGAGACCCAGTTATAGCGGGAGGAAGTGGCACAGATACGCAGTATTTT. Translated, it gives CARRDPVIAGGSGTDTQYF.